This T cell receptor beta chain was documented in a study of T cells after posttransplantation cyclophosphamide. Repertoires were generated with immunoSEQ multiplex PCR, while TCRdb's copy carries only in-frame clones and drops some. This sample carries fewer than 40,000 clones and no singletons, and approximately 4.9% goes to the top ten. Study findings and constraints: TRB clonality was highly associated with recipient CMV seropositivity and reactivation. Donor CD8+ memory clones often dominated recipient blood repertoires at later times. Blood and skin or GI T cell repertoires showed limited TRB overlap.

J lost 6 bases, V lost 5 bases, and 8 bases had no gene match. The CDR3 loop spans 14 amino acids. CDR1 is SGHTA, CDR2 FQGNSA, per germline. This clone was counted many times. Its specificity is unknown. This rearrangement joins TRBV7-2 to TRBJ1-1; 8 bases match TRBD1. Sequencing was done on a sample of PBMCs. This sequence was found in a woman in her fifties or sixties in good health and a related stem cell transplant donor. The CDR3 sequence is CASSLRQGIPEAFF. Here the CDR3 DNA reads TGTGCCAGCAGCCTCCGACAGGGGATACCTGAAGCTTTCTTT.